These 25 T cell receptor beta chains originate from one sample sequenced in a study of CD8 T cells in ankylosing spondylitis. The antigens these receptors bind are not known. TCRdb recomputed calls from the 5' RACE reads with MiXCR, one row per CDR3 protein. The sample has 450,000 or so distinct CDR3 sequences, about 25% seen once; the top ten hold roughly 0.9%. Regarding the study as a whole: Eight or nine highly homologous variants formed a TCR beta motif that appeared characteristic of ankylosing spondylitis blood.

The sample taken for sequencing was blood, either unsorted or a sorted T cell fraction (not recorded which). These TCRs come from a male donor with ankylosing spondylitis.

V is TRBV7-9 and J is TRBJ2-1, with a weak D call TRBD1 (6 bases). Germline CDR1 reads SEHNR; CDR2 reads FQNEAQ (reference sequence). The CDR3 spans 16 residues. V lost 5 bases and J 0 bases, leaving 14 bases between the germline ends. In DNA form, the CDR3 reads TGTGCCAGCAGCGTTTTCGACAGGAGCTCCTACAATGAGCAGTTCTTC. Translation: CASSVFDRSSYNEQFF.

This clonotype showed up many times. This chain joins TRBV20-1 and TRBJ2-2, with D maybe TRBD2 (6 bases). Germline V gene sequence: CDR1 DFQATT, CDR2 SNEGSKA (reference sequence). The CDR3 is 13 amino acids. Trimming cost V 1 base and J 7 bases, with 10 bases left between them. This CDR3 reads CSARVLANGELFF. CDR3 nucleotides: TGCAGTGCTAGAGTGCTAGCGAACGGGGAGCTGTTTTTT.

The chain carries TRBV18 and TRBJ2-1; D is perhaps TRBD1 or TRBD2 (5 bases each). The CDR3 covers 13 residues. CDR1 is KGHSH and CDR2 is LQKENI in the germline V gene. With 3 bases removed from V and 10 bases from J, the gap between germline ends came to 13 bases. CDR3 protein: CASSPRGDEEQFF. In nucleotides, the CDR3 is TGTGCCAGCTCACCCCGGGGCGACGAGGAGCAGTTCTTC.

This chain connects TRBV29-1 to TRBJ2-5; D not resolved. CDR3 length equals 12 residues. Trimming stripped 8 bases from V and 1 base from J, with 11 bases between. CDR1 is SQVTM and CDR2 is ANQGSEA in the germline V gene. CDR3 nucleotides: TGCAGCACCCGACACCTCCAAGAGACCCAGTACTTC. Translation gives CSTRHLQETQYF.

Only one count was recorded for this clonotype. The CDR3 reads CASSHALAGGPDNEQFF. CDR3 bases: TGTGCCAGCAGCCACGCCCTAGCGGGAGGGCCAGACAATGAGCAGTTCTTC. This rearrangement joins TRBV3-1 to TRBJ2-1; 12 bases match TRBD2. The V and J ends lost 3 bases and 5 bases, in that order; junction bases with no gene match: 8. This CDR3 has 17 amino acids. CDR1 is LGHDT, CDR2 YNNKEL, per germline (reference sequence).

This clonotype was detected a few times. V and J are TRBV12-3 or TRBV12-4 and TRBJ2-1, with D perhaps TRBD1 (6 bases). Trimming removed 5 bases at V and 4 bases at J, with 12 bases between. There are 14 residues in the CDR3. CDR3 sequence reads: CASSPAGVYNEQFF. The CDR3 DNA follows: TGTGCCAGCAGTCCGGCAGGGGTATACAATGAGCAGTTCTTC.

The genes are TRBV29-1 and TRBJ1-1; 7 positions agree with TRBD1. J gave up 0 bases and V 6 bases, and 7 bases lay outside the gene matches. The CDR3 contains 14 residues. From germline, CDR1 is SQVTM and CDR2 ANQGSEA. Here the CDR3 reads CSVHNRGLNTEAFF. The DNA for the CDR3 is TGCAGCGTACATAACAGGGGCTTGAACACTGAAGCTTTCTTT.

The V call is TRBV29-1, the J call TRBJ1-1; 7 bases fit TRBD1. The germline gives CDR1 SQVTM, CDR2 ANQGSEA. The V and J ends lost 6 bases and 4 bases, in that order; junction bases with no gene match: 11. The CDR3 covers 14 residues. The CDR3, as DNA: TGCAGCGTCTCACCCAGGGGGATCCCCACTGAAGCTTTCTTT. Residues: CSVSPRGIPTEAFF.

In this sample, this clonotype turned up a few times. The rearrangement joins TRBV20-1 to TRBJ2-7, with D maybe TRBD1 (5 bases). The CDR3 runs to 11 residues. Germline-derived CDR1 and CDR2 are DFQATT and SNEGSKA (reference sequence). V was cut by 6 bases and J by 5 bases, with 11 bases left in between. In DNA, the CDR3 is TGCAGTGCCCAGGACATAAACGAGCAGTACGTC. Translating gives CSAQDINEQYV.

This clonotype has a handful of counts. The V gene is TRBV20-1, the J gene TRBJ1-5, with a tentative D call TRBD1 (6 bases). The ends were cut back, 4 bases at V and 6 bases at J, with 7 bases in the middle. Germline V gene lookup returns CDR1 DFQATT and CDR2 SNEGSKA (reference sequence). The CDR3 loop spans 11 amino acids. The CDR3: CSATRGQPQHF. The CDR3 DNA is TGCAGTGCTACCAGGGGTCAGCCCCAGCATTTT.

This clonotype has only a few counts. The V and J genes are TRBV5-1 and TRBJ1-1; D is possibly TRBD1 (5 bases). The V and J ends lost 3 bases and 0 bases respectively, with 12 bases between them. The CDR3 runs to 15 residues. CDR1 is SGHRS, CDR2 YFSETQ, per germline. In DNA, the CDR3 is TGCGCCAGCAGCTCCTCGAGGGGAATGAACACTGAAGCTTTCTTT. Protein product: CASSSSRGMNTEAFF. The variable domain in full, completed from reference TRBV5-1 and TRBJ1-1, reads KAGVTQTPRYLIKTRGQQVTLSCSPISGHRSVSWYQQTPGQGLQFLFEYFSETQRNKGNFPGRFSGRQFSNSRSEMNVSTLELGDSALYLCASSSSRGMNTEAFFGQGTRLTVV.

V gene TRBV7-9 combines with J gene TRBJ1-4, with D possibly matching TRBD1 (5 bases). The V gene lost 3 bases and the J gene lost 2 bases, with 16 bases spanning the gap. Per germline, CDR1 SEHNR and CDR2 FQNEAQ (reference sequence). The CDR3 contains 17 residues. DNA of the CDR3: TGTGCCAGCAGCTTGGGGCTGGGGCAGACGACTAATGAAAAACTGTTTTTT. This codes for CASSLGLGQTTNEKLFF.

This clonotype came up a few times. This chain joins TRBV7-2 and TRBJ2-1; TRBD1 matches at 8 bases. The CDR3 sequence is 16 residues long. Germline CDR1 reads SGHTA; CDR2 reads FQGNSA. After removal of 6 bases from V and 1 base from J, the junction contained 8 bases not matched to a gene. Here the CDR3 reads CASRPPGTGSYNEQFF. The CDR3 nucleotides read TGTGCCAGCAGGCCTCCTGGGACAGGTTCCTACAATGAGCAGTTCTTC.

This clonotype was detected a few times. V and J are TRBV20-1 and TRBJ2-1; D unresolved. Germline V CDR1 and CDR2: DFQATT, SNEGSKA (reference sequence). The V end lost 6 bases, the J end lost 3 bases, and 12 bases lay between the germline ends. The CDR3 totals 13 residues. The CDR3 DNA is TGCAGTGCCACCCAGCGTTTCTACAATGAGCAGTTCTTC. This sequence encodes CSATQRFYNEQFF.

The chain joins TRBV10-3 to TRBJ2-2; 7 nucleotides match TRBD2. V dropped 3 bases and J dropped 0; count of bases not matched to a gene: 4. Germline V gives CDR1 ENHRY, CDR2 SYGVKD. The CDR3 spans 16 residues. CDR3 nucleotide sequence: TGTGCCATCAGTGATAGCAGCGGGGCGAACACCGGGGAGCTGTTTTTT. It encodes CAISDSSGANTGELFF.

The rearrangement links TRBV11-2 to TRBJ2-1; 8 bases are shared with TRBD2. Germline V gene sequence: CDR1 SGHAT, CDR2 FQNNGV. Trimming removed 3 bases from V and 9 bases from J; junction bases left unmatched: 10. This CDR3 region has 15 residues. The chain's CDR3 is CASSFEGTRNAEQFF. CDR3 sequence (DNA): TGTGCCAGCAGCTTCGAGGGGACTAGGAACGCTGAGCAGTTCTTC.

V and J are TRBV12-3 or TRBV12-4 and TRBJ1-1, with D possibly being TRBD1 (5 bases). CDR3 length: 14 residues. Trimming removed 4 bases at V and 4 bases at J, with 13 bases between. CDR3 loop: CASSSMGGGTEAFF. The CDR3 DNA follows: TGTGCCAGCAGTTCAATGGGCGGGGGCACTGAAGCTTTCTTT.

The count of this clonotype is one. V gene TRBV20-1 combines with J gene TRBJ2-3; maybe TRBD1 (6 bases). Looked up from germline, CDR1 is DFQATT and CDR2 is SNEGSKA (reference sequence). The CDR3 runs to 13 residues. The ends were cut back, 6 bases at V and 5 bases at J, with 15 bases in the middle. The CDR3 DNA follows: TGCAGTGCCCCCCGTTCAGGGGTAGATACGCAGTATTTT. The encoded protein is CSAPRSGVDTQYF.

The CDR3 DNA reads as TGTGCCAGCAGCTTAGGGGGGGACACCGATTTCTTT. Protein product: CASSLGGDTDFF. The chain recombines TRBV7-9 with TRBJ1-1; a possible D gene is TRBD1 (6 bases). This CDR3 contains 12 residues. Between the trimmed V and J ends, which lost 1 base and 13 bases, there was a span of 13 bases. Germline V gives CDR1 SEHNR, CDR2 FQNEAQ (reference sequence). Filled out from reference TRBV7-9 and TRBJ1-1, the complete variable domain reads DTGVSQNPRHKITKRGQNVTFRCDPISEHNRLYWYRQTLGQGPEFLTYFQNEAQLEKSRLLSDRFSAERPKGSFSTLEIQRTEQGDSAMYLCASSLGGDTDFFGQGTRLTVV.

This clonotype showed up many times. The chain uses TRBV3-1 and TRBJ1-1; 7 nucleotides agree with TRBD1. CDR1 and CDR2 (germline): LGHDT, YNNKEL (reference sequence). The CDR3 covers 14 residues. With V trimmed by 4 bases and J by 4 bases, 6 bases remained unmatched. Here the CDR3 DNA reads TGTGCCAGCAGCCGAACGGGACAGAGCACTGAAGCTTTCTTT. Translation: CASSRTGQSTEAFF.

The genes are TRBV2 and TRBJ2-7; D may be TRBD1 or TRBD2 (5 bases each). V lost 9 bases, J lost 3 bases, and 12 bases lay in between. The CDR3 runs 12 residues. Germline values: CDR1 SNHLY, CDR2 FYNNEI. The CDR3 here is CARGVTLYEQYF. Written as DNA, the CDR3 is TGTGCCAGGGGGGTCACCCTCTACGAGCAGTACTTC.

The J gene is TRBJ2-3, the V gene TRBV5-1, with TRBD2 matching over 11 bases. Germline loops: CDR1 SGHRS, CDR2 YFSETQ. This CDR3 has 16 residues. V lost 1 base and J lost 3; bases outside the gene matches: 4. CDR3 sequence: CASSLPSGRSTDTQYF. As DNA, the CDR3 is TGCGCCAGCAGCTTGCCTAGCGGGAGGTCGACAGATACGCAGTATTTT. Combining the CDR3 with reference TRBV5-1 and TRBJ2-3 gives the whole variable domain KAGVTQTPRYLIKTRGQQVTLSCSPISGHRSVSWYQQTPGQGLQFLFEYFSETQRNKGNFPGRFSGRQFSNSRSEMNVSTLELGDSALYLCASSLPSGRSTDTQYFGPGTRLTVL.

This chain joins TRBV5-6 and TRBJ1-6; D not resolved. Per the germline V gene, CDR1 is SGHDT and CDR2 is YYEEEE. V was trimmed by 3 bases and J by 8 bases, leaving 15 bases between them. The CDR3 length is 15 residues. The CDR3 loop reads CASSSKVVGDSPLHF. In nucleotides, the CDR3 is TGTGCCAGCAGCTCAAAGGTCGTTGGGGATTCACCCCTCCACTTT.

The gene calls are TRBV5-1 and TRBJ1-6; TRBD1 aligns across 10 bases. Per germline, CDR1 SGHRS and CDR2 YFSETQ. This CDR3 contains 15 residues. Unmatched junction bases numbered 5, after V lost 2 bases and J lost 9 bases. The CDR3 sequence: CASSFGDRGGSPLHF. The CDR3 coding sequence is TGCGCCAGCAGCTTCGGGGACAGGGGTGGTTCACCCCTCCACTTT. Variable domain in full (rest from reference TRBV5-1 and TRBJ1-6): KAGVTQTPRYLIKTRGQQVTLSCSPISGHRSVSWYQQTPGQGLQFLFEYFSETQRNKGNFPGRFSGRQFSNSRSEMNVSTLELGDSALYLCASSFGDRGGSPLHFGNGTRLTVT.

The chain couples TRBV5-1 to TRBJ2-5; TRBD2 aligns across 7 bases. Germline lookup yields CDR1 SGHRS and CDR2 YFSETQ. Germline trimming cut 3 bases from V and 2 bases from J; bases unmatched to any gene: 7. The CDR3 sequence is 15 residues long. The CDR3 sequence is CASSSILATQETQYF. The CDR3 region has the DNA TGCGCCAGCAGCTCCATACTAGCGACACAAGAGACCCAGTACTTC.